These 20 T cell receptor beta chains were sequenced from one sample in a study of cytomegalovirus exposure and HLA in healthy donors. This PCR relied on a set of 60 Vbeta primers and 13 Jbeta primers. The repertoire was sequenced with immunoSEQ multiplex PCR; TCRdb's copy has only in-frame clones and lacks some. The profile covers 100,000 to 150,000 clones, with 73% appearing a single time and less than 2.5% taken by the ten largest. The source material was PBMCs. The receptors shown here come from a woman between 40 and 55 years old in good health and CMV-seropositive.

The CDR3 region is CASSTNRGTGGTQYF. CDR3 DNA: TGTGCCAGCAGTACAAACCGTGGGACAGGGGGTACCCAGTACTTC. V and J are TRBV27 and TRBJ2-5, with TRBD1 matching 11 bases. CDR3 length: 15 amino acids. After removal of 5 bases from V and 8 bases from J, the junction contained 10 bases not matched to a gene. Germline V gene sequence: CDR1 MNHEY, CDR2 SMNVEV (reference sequence).

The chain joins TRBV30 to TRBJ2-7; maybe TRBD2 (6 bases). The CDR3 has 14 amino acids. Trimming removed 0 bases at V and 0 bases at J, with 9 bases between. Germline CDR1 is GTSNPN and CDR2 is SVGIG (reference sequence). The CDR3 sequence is CAWSVGGSSYEQYF. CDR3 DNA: TGTGCCTGGAGTGTGGGGGGTAGCTCCTACGAGCAGTACTTC.

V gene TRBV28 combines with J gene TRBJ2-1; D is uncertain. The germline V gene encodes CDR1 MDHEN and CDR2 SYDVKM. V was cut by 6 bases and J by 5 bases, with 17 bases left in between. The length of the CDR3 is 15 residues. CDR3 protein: CASSTPYPRNNEQFF. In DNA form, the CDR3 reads TGTGCCAGCAGCACCCCTTACCCTAGGAACAATGAGCAGTTCTTC.

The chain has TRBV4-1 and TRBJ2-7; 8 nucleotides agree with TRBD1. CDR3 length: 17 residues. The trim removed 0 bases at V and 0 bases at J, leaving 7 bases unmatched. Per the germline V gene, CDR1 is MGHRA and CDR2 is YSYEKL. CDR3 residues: CASSQDPTGASSYEQYF. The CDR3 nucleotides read TGCGCCAGCAGCCAAGACCCGACAGGGGCCAGCTCCTACGAGCAGTACTTC.

The CDR3 reads CATSGDSGTATTQHF. The DNA of the CDR3 is TGTGCCACCAGCGGGGATTCCGGGACTGCCACAACCCAGCATTTT. J is TRBJ1-5 and V is TRBV15, with D maybe TRBD1 (5 bases). CDR3 length: 15 residues. Germline-derived CDR1 and CDR2 are LNHNV and YYDKDF (reference sequence). Trimming cost V 5 bases and J 11 bases, with 22 bases left between them.

CDR3 sequence (DNA): TGTGCCAGCAGCCGCGGGGCAGGACCTTACGAGCAGTACTTC. This sequence encodes CASSRGAGPYEQYF. V usage is TRBV5-4 and J usage is TRBJ2-7; TRBD2 might be the D (6 bases). There are 14 residues in the CDR3. The V end lost 4 bases, the J end lost 4 bases, and 15 bases lay between the germline ends. Looked up from germline, CDR1 is SGHNT and CDR2 is YYREEE (reference sequence).

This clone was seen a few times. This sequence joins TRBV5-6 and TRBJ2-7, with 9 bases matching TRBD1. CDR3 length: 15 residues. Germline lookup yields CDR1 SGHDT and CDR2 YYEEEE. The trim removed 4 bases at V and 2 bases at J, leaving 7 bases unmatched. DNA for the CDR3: TGTGCCAGCAGCCCGGACAGGGGAGTCCCCTACGAGCAGTACTTC. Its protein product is CASSPDRGVPYEQYF. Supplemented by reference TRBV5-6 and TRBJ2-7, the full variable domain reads DAGVTQSPTHLIKTRGQQVTLRCSPKSGHDTVSWYQQALGQGPQFIFQYYEEEERQRGNFPDRFSGHQFPNYSSELNVNALLLGDSALYLCASSPDRGVPYEQYFGPGTRLTVT.

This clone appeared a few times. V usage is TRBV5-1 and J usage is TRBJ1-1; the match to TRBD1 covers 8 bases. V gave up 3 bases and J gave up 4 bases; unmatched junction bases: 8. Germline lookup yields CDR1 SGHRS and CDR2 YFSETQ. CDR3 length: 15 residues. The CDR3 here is CASSSTGGAVTEAFF. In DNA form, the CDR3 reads TGCGCCAGCAGCTCAACAGGGGGTGCGGTCACTGAAGCTTTCTTT.

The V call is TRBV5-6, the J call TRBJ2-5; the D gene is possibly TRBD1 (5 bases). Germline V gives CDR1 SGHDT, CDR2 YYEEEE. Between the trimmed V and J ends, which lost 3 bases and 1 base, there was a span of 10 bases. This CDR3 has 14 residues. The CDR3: CASSSQGTQETQYF. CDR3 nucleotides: TGTGCCAGCAGCTCGCAGGGCACCCAAGAGACCCAGTACTTC.

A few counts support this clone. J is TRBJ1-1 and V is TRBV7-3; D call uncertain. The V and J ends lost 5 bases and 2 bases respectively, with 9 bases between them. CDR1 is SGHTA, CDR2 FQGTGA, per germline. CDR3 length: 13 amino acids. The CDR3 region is CASSLPGNTEAFF. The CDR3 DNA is TGTGCCAGCAGCCTTCCGGGTAACACTGAAGCTTTCTTT.

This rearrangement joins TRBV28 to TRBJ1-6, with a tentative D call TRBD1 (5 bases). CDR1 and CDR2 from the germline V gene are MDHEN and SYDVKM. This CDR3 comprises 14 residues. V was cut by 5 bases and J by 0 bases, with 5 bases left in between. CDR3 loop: CASSDSSYNSPLHF. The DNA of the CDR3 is TGTGCCAGCAGTGACAGCTCCTATAATTCACCCCTCCACTTT. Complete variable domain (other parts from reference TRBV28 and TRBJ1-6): DVKVTQSSRYLVKRTGEKVFLECVQDMDHENMFWYRQDPGLGLRLIYFSYDVKMKEKGDIPEGYSVSREKKERFSLILESASTNQTSMYLCASSDSSYNSPLHFGNGTRLTVT.

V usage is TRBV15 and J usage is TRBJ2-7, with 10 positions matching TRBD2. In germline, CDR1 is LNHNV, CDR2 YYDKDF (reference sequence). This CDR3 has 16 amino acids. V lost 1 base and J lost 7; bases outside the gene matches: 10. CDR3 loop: CATSRVPSGSLKEQYF. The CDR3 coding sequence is TGTGCCACCAGCAGAGTTCCTAGCGGGAGTCTGAAAGAGCAGTACTTC.

CDR3 protein: CASSITNSNNEQFF. CDR3 sequence (DNA): TGTGCCAGTAGTATCACTAACTCTAACAATGAGCAGTTCTTC. V is TRBV19 and J is TRBJ2-1, with D uncertain. The V gene's germline CDR1 is LNHDA and CDR2 SQIVND (reference sequence). Trimming pared 3 bases from V and 5 bases from J, leaving 11 bases between. The CDR3 consists of 14 residues.

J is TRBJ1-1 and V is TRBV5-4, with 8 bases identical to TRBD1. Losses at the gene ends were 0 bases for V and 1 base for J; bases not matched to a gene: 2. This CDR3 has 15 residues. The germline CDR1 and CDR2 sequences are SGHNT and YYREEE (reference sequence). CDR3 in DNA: TGTGCCAGCAGCTTGGGACAGGGGTGGAACACTGAAGCTTTCTTT. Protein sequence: CASSLGQGWNTEAFF.

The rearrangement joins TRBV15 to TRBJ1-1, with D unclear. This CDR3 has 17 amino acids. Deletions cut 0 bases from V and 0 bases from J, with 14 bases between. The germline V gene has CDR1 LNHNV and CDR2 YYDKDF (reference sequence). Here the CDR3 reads CATSRDKGIGVNTEAFF. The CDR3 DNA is TGTGCCACCAGCAGAGATAAGGGAATCGGGGTGAACACTGAAGCTTTCTTT.

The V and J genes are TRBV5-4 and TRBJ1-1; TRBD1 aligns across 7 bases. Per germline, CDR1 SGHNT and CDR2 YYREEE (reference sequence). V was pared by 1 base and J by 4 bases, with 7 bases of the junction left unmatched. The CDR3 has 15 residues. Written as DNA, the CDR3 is TGTGCCAGCAGCTTGCTGGGACAGTTTACCACTGAAGCTTTCTTT. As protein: CASSLLGQFTTEAFF.

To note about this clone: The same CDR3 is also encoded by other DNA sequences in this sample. CDR3 bases: TGTGCCAGCAGCTTAGACAGGAACACTGAAGCTTTCTTT. It encodes CASSLDRNTEAFF. The V and J genes are TRBV7-3 and TRBJ1-1; TRBD1 might be the D (5 bases). Trimming cost V 2 bases and J 1 base, with 5 bases left between them. Germline assignment: CDR1 SGHTA and CDR2 FQGTGA. This CDR3 has 13 residues.

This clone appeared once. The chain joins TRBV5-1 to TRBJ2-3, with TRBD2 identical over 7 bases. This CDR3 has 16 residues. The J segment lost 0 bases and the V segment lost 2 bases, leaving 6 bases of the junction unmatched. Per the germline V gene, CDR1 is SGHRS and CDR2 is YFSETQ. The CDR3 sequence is CASSFERGYSTDTQYF. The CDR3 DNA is TGCGCCAGCAGCTTCGAGCGGGGCTATAGCACAGATACGCAGTATTTT. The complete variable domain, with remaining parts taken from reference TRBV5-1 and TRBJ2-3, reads KAGVTQTPRYLIKTRGQQVTLSCSPISGHRSVSWYQQTPGQGLQFLFEYFSETQRNKGNFPGRFSGRQFSNSRSEMNVSTLELGDSALYLCASSFERGYSTDTQYFGPGTRLTVL.

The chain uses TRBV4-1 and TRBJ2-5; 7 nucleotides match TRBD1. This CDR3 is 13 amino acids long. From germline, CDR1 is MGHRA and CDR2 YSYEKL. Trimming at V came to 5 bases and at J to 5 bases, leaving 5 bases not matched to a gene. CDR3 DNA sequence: TGCGCCAGCAGCAGGGGGCAGAAGGAGACCCAGTACTTC. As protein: CASSRGQKETQYF.

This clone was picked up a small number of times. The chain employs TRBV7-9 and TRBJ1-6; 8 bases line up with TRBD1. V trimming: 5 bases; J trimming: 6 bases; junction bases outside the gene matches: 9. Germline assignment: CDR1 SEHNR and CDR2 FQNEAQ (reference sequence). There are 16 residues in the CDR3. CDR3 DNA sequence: TGTGCCAGCAGCCGCCCAGGGACAGGCCGTAATTCACCCCTCCACTTT. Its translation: CASSRPGTGRNSPLHF.